This entry lists 23 T cell receptor beta chains sequenced from one sample in a study of blood T cell repertoires in COVID-19 (dated by TCRdb to 2018 to 2021). The library was built by means of the immunoSEQ multiplex PCR assay. Not all clones reach the TCRdb copy of this immuneACCESS table, which keeps in-frame sequences only. Checked studies attribute under half of the gap to unresolved V genes and leave the rest unexplained. For this sample there are 110,000 to 150,000 clones; roughly 88% appear just once. The ten largest clones take up less than 5.5% of the sample. The sample consisted of PBMCs or T cells enriched from blood (not recorded which). These receptor sequences come from a man aged 45-60 years who had recovered from COVID-19.

The chain recombines TRBV28 with TRBJ1-2; D is unresolved. Looked up from germline, CDR1 is MDHEN and CDR2 is SYDVKM. The V and J ends lost 1 base and 10 bases respectively, with 10 bases between them. The CDR3 contains 12 residues. CDR3 sequence reads: CASSLYQTAYTF. The CDR3 coding sequence is TGTGCCAGCAGTTTATACCAAACTGCCTACACCTTC.

V and J are TRBV6-6 and TRBJ1-1; tentative D call: TRBD1 (6 bases). The CDR3 spans 14 residues. The V end lost 3 bases, the J end lost 1 base, and 9 bases lay between the germline ends. Per germline, CDR1 MNHNY and CDR2 SVGAGI (reference sequence). The CDR3 sequence is CASSYQGTNTEAFF. The CDR3 DNA is TGTGCCAGCAGTTATCAGGGGACGAACACTGAAGCTTTCTTT.

In its sample, this clone was seen a few times. As DNA, the CDR3 is TGTGCCAGCAGCCCCTTGACAGGGATCAATCAGCCCCAGCATTTT. Translating gives CASSPLTGINQPQHF. The chain carries TRBV11-2 and TRBJ1-5, with 7 bases fitting TRBD1. The germline V gene has CDR1 SGHAT and CDR2 FQNNGV. The CDR3 has 15 amino acids. V was pared by 5 bases and J by 3 bases, with 7 bases of the junction left unmatched.

Only a few counts were recorded for this clone. The chain employs TRBV28 and TRBJ1-2; a weak D match, TRBD1 (6 bases). Trimming took 7 bases from V and 3 from J, leaving 18 bases between them. Germline assignment: CDR1 MDHEN and CDR2 SYDVKM. This CDR3 has 15 amino acids. The DNA for the CDR3 is TGTGCCAGCACCTCTGTGGGGGAGGGGGACTATGGCTACACCTTC. This codes for CASTSVGEGDYGYTF.

This clone appeared once. The chain is built from TRBV13 and TRBJ2-2, with 15 bases lining up with TRBD2. Germline trimming cut 5 bases from V and 4 bases from J; bases unmatched to any gene: 14. There are 20 residues in the CDR3. CDR1 is PRHDT, CDR2 FYEKMQ, per germline (reference sequence). The chain's CDR3 is CASSGLRTSGGALGTGELFF. In DNA, the CDR3 is TGTGCCAGCAGCGGACTTAGGACTAGCGGGGGGGCCTTGGGCACCGGGGAGCTGTTTTTT.

On this clone: The sample has other DNA sequences that encode this CDR3 too. As DNA, the CDR3 is TGCGCCAGCAGCCGTGGACTAGCGGGAGAGCCAGATACGCAGTATTTT. Translating it yields CASSRGLAGEPDTQYF. The chain uses TRBV5-1 and TRBJ2-3; TRBD2 matches at 13 bases. The germline V gene encodes CDR1 SGHRS and CDR2 YFSETQ. The CDR3 is made up of 16 amino acids. V gave up 4 bases and J gave up 4 bases; unmatched junction bases: 6.

The chain recombines TRBV19 with TRBJ2-1, with TRBD2 matching 11 bases. This CDR3 spans 16 amino acids. Germline V gene sequence: CDR1 LNHDA, CDR2 SQIVND (reference sequence). The junction had 8 bases not matched to a gene; V was cut back by 6 bases and J by 4 bases. The CDR3 here is CASRYEGLAAYNEQFF. CDR3 coding DNA: TGTGCCAGTAGGTACGAGGGACTAGCGGCGTACAATGAGCAGTTCTTC. Filled out from reference TRBV19 and TRBJ2-1, the complete variable domain reads DGGITQSPKYLFRKEGQNVTLSCEQNLNHDAMYWYRQDPGQGLRLIYYSQIVNDFQKGDIAEGYSVSREKKESFPLTVTSAQKNPTAFYLCASRYEGLAAYNEQFFGPGTRLTVL.

There are a few counts of this clone. This sequence joins TRBV5-1 and TRBJ2-5, with 9 bases aligning to TRBD2. CDR1 and CDR2 from the germline V gene are SGHRS and YFSETQ. Trimming took 6 bases from V and 5 from J; bases not matched to a gene: 5. The CDR3 length is 13 residues. CDR3 sequence reads: CASTPSGTETQYF. The DNA for the CDR3 is TGCGCCAGCACCCCTAGCGGGACTGAGACCCAGTACTTC.

This chain joins TRBV4-3 and TRBJ2-1, with a weak D call TRBD2 (5 bases). The CDR3 loop spans 14 amino acids. V lost 2 bases to trimming and J lost 9 bases, with 14 bases between them. Germline V gene sequence: CDR1 LGHNA, CDR2 YSLEER. CDR3 in amino acids: CASSQRGSMGEQFF. The CDR3 nucleotides read TGCGCCAGCAGCCAACGGGGTTCCATGGGTGAGCAGTTCTTC.

The V call is TRBV27, the J call TRBJ1-4, with 9 bases lining up with TRBD1. This CDR3 contains 15 residues. Germline trimming cut 6 bases from V and 0 bases from J; bases unmatched to any gene: 2. The germline CDR1 and CDR2 sequences are MNHEY and SMNVEV (reference sequence). CDR3 bases: TGTGCCAGCAGGGACAGGGGCGCAACTAATGAAAAACTGTTTTTT. Its protein is CASRDRGATNEKLFF.

This clone was observed a few times. Within the sample, other DNA sequences also encode this same CDR3. CDR3 sequence reads: CASSLGGAGTGELFF. The CDR3 DNA sequence: TGTGCCAGCAGTTTAGGGGGGGCAGGCACCGGGGAGCTGTTTTTT. This chain uses TRBV28 with TRBJ2-2; D is perhaps TRBD2 (7 bases). The CDR3 loop spans 15 amino acids. Germline V gives CDR1 MDHEN, CDR2 SYDVKM. The V end lost 2 bases, the J end lost 4 bases, and 11 bases lay between the germline ends.

V is TRBV7-2 and J is TRBJ1-2; D uncertain. Germline CDR1 reads SGHTA; CDR2 reads FQGNSA. CDR3 size: 14 residues. Trimming stripped 3 bases from V and 4 bases from J, with 12 bases between. The CDR3 DNA reads as TGTGCCAGCAGCTTGGGTCTCGCGGGCTATGGCTACACCTTC. Its translation is CASSLGLAGYGYTF.

In this sample, this clone turned up once. The gene calls are TRBV2 and TRBJ2-1; a weak D match, TRBD1 (5 bases). The CDR3 length is 15 residues. The germline gives CDR1 SNHLY, CDR2 FYNNEI. V was clipped by 2 bases and J by 5 bases, with 13 bases between them. CDR3 in DNA: TGTGCCAGCAGTGAAAGGTTTGGCAGGGACAATGAGCAGTTCTTC. It translates to CASSERFGRDNEQFF.

The chain is built from TRBV4-3 and TRBJ1-2; D is ambiguous. This CDR3 is built from 14 residues. The germline V gene encodes CDR1 LGHNA and CDR2 YSLEER. V was pared by 4 bases and J by 7 bases, with 16 bases between. The CDR3 DNA is TGCGCCAGCAGCCTTACCGTTCAGGAGGCTGGCTACACCTTC. The encoded protein is CASSLTVQEAGYTF.

This chain uses TRBV18 with TRBJ1-4; TRBD1 matches 10 bases. The junction had 5 bases not matched to a gene; V was cut back by 4 bases and J by 6 bases. CDR1 KGHSH and CDR2 LQKENI come from the germline V gene. This CDR3 spans 15 amino acids. CDR3 nucleotide sequence: TGTGCCAGCTCACAGAGACAGGGGGCGTATGAAAAACTGTTTTTT. Its translation is CASSQRQGAYEKLFF. The full variable domain, its missing parts supplied by reference TRBV18 and TRBJ1-4, is NAGVMQNPRHLVRRRGQEARLRCSPMKGHSHVYWYRQLPEEGLKFMVYLQKENIIDESGMPKERFSAEFPKEGPSILRIQQVVRGDSAAYFCASSQRQGAYEKLFFGSGTQLSVL.

V is TRBV4-3 and J is TRBJ1-2; the D is unclear. CDR1 and CDR2 (germline): LGHNA, YSLEER. This CDR3 has 15 residues. V was pared by 1 base and J by 5 bases, with 14 bases between. CDR3 in amino acids: CASSQAHSGPYGYTF. The CDR3 bases are TGCGCCAGCAGCCAAGCGCACAGCGGGCCTTATGGCTACACCTTC.

The V and J genes are TRBV15 and TRBJ1-3, with a possible D match to TRBD1 (5 bases). CDR1 is LNHNV and CDR2 is YYDKDF in the germline V gene (reference sequence). This CDR3 contains 14 residues. The V and J ends lost 2 bases and 2 bases respectively, with 7 bases between them. CDR3 protein: CATSRRQTGNTIYF. The CDR3 region has the DNA TGTGCCACCAGCAGAAGACAGACTGGAAACACCATATATTTT.

This clone showed up just a few times. The chain has TRBV5-6 and TRBJ1-1; weak D call: TRBD1 (5 bases). Trimming shortened V by 2 bases and J by 3 bases, and 11 bases separated the two germline ends. This CDR3 is 14 amino acids long. From germline, CDR1 is SGHDT and CDR2 YYEEEE. The CDR3 is CASSFGRVDTEAFF. In nucleotides, the CDR3 is TGTGCCAGCAGCTTCGGCAGGGTTGACACTGAAGCTTTCTTT.

J is TRBJ2-1 and V is TRBV19, with a tentative D call TRBD1 (6 bases). V gave up 0 bases and J gave up 4 bases, with 10 bases separating them. The CDR3 consists of 15 residues. Germline V CDR1 and CDR2: LNHDA, SQIVND (reference sequence). The CDR3 is CASSIDQTGYNEQFF. CDR3 nucleotides: TGTGCCAGTAGTATAGATCAGACAGGTTACAATGAGCAGTTCTTC.

The chain joins TRBV7-2 to TRBJ1-4, with 7 nucleotides matching TRBD1. Germline loops: CDR1 SGHTA, CDR2 FQGNSA. The CDR3 covers 17 residues. V shed 3 bases, J shed 4 bases, and the junction held 11 bases outside the gene matches. CDR3 residues: CASSFSTSQGVNEKLFF. CDR3 nucleotides: TGTGCCAGCAGCTTCTCGACATCCCAGGGGGTTAATGAAAAACTGTTTTTT.

This sequence joins TRBV9 and TRBJ1-1, with TRBD1 as a possible D gene (6 bases). The CDR3 length is 13 residues. Trimming cost V 0 bases and J 7 bases, with 10 bases left between them. CDR1 is SGDLS, CDR2 YYNGEE, per germline. CDR3 amino acids: CASSVAQGSEAFF. CDR3 nucleotides: TGTGCCAGCAGCGTAGCACAGGGCAGTGAAGCTTTCTTT.

The chain carries TRBV10-3 and TRBJ1-3; D remains unclear. V lost 4 bases and J lost 4, with 11 bases in between. Looked up from germline, CDR1 is ENHRY and CDR2 is SYGVKD. The CDR3 spans 14 residues. Here the CDR3 reads CAISGGSSGNTIYF. DNA for the CDR3: TGTGCCATCAGTGGCGGCTCTTCCGGAAACACCATATATTTT.

The CDR3 spells CASSQDWAGLTFWQHF. Written as DNA, the CDR3 is TGCGCCAGCAGCCAAGATTGGGCAGGGCTTACTTTTTGGCAACATTTT. V is TRBV4-1 and J is TRBJ1-5; weak D call: TRBD1 (5 bases). The CDR3 consists of 16 residues. CDR1 and CDR2 (germline): MGHRA, YSYEKL. V was clipped by 0 bases and J by 16 bases, with 25 bases between them.